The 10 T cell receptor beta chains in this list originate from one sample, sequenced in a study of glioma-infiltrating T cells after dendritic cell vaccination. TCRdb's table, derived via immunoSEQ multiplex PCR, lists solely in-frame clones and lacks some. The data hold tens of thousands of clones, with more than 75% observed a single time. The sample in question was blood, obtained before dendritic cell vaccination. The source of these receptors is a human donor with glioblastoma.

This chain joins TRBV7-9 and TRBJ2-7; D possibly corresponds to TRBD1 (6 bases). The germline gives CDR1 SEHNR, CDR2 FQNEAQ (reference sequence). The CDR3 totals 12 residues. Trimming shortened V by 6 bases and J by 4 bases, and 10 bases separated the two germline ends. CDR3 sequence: CASSQTGYEQYF. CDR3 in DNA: TGTGCCAGCAGTCAGACAGGATACGAGCAGTACTTC.

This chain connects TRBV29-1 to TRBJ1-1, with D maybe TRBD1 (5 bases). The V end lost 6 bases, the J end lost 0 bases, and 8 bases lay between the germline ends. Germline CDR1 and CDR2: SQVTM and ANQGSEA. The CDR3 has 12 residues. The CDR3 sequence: CSVGGVNTEAFF. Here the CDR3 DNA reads TGCAGCGTCGGAGGGGTGAACACTGAAGCTTTCTTT.

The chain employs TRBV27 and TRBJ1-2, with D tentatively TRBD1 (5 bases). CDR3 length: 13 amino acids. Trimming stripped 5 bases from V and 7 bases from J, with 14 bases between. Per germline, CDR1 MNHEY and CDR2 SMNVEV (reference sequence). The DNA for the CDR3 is TGTGCCAGCAGTATAGGGACTTTCAGTGGCTACACCTTC. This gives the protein CASSIGTFSGYTF.

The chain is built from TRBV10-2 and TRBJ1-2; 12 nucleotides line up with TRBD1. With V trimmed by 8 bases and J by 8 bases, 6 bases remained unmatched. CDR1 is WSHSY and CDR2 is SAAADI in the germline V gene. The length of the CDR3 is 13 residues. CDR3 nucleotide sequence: TGCGCCAGCCGGGAAGGGACAGGGGGCGGCTACACCTTC. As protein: CASREGTGGGYTF.

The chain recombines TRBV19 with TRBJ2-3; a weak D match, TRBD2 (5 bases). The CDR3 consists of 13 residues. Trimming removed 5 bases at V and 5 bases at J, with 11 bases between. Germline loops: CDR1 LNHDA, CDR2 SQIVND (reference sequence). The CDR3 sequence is CASSAREGDTQYF. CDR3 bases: TGTGCCAGTAGTGCGAGAGAGGGAGATACGCAGTATTTT.

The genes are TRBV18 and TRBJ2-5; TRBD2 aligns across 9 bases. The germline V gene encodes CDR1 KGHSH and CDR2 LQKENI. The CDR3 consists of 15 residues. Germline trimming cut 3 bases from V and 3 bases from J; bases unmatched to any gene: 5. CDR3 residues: CASSPELAGKETQYF. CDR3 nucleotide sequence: TGTGCCAGCTCACCGGAGCTAGCGGGGAAAGAGACCCAGTACTTC.

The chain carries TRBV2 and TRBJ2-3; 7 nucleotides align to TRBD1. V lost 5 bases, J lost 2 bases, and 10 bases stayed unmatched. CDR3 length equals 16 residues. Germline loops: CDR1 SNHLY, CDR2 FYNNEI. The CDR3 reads CASSPGRQGYTDTQYF. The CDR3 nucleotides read TGTGCCAGCAGTCCGGGCAGACAGGGCTACACAGATACGCAGTATTTT.

The CDR3 DNA sequence: TGTGCCAGCAGTCACGACAGGATCAATTCACCCCTCCACTTT. Translation: CASSHDRINSPLHF. The gene calls are TRBV6-6 and TRBJ1-6, with a tentative D call TRBD1 (6 bases). Trimming pared 5 bases from V and 7 bases from J, leaving 12 bases between. The length of the CDR3 is 14 residues. The germline V gene encodes CDR1 MNHNY and CDR2 SVGAGI (reference sequence).

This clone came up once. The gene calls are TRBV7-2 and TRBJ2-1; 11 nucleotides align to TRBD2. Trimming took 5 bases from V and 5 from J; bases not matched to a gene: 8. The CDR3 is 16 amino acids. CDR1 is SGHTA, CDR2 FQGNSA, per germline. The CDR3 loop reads CASSTALAGGHNEQFF. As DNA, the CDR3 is TGTGCCAGCAGCACGGCGCTAGCGGGGGGCCACAATGAGCAGTTCTTC.

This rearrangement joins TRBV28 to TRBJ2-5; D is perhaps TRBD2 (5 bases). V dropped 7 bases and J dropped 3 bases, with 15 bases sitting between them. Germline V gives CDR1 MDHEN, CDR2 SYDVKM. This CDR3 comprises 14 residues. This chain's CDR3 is CASMRSSAEETQYF. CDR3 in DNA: TGTGCCAGCATGCGGAGTAGCGCAGAAGAGACCCAGTACTTC.